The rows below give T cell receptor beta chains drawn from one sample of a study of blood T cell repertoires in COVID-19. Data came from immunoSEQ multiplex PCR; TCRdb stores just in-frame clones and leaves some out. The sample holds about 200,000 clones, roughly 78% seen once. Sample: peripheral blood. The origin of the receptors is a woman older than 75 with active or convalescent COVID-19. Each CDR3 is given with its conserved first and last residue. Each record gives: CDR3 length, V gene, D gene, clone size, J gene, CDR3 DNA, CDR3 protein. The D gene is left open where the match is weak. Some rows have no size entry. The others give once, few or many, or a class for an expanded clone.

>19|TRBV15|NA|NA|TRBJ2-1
TGTGCCACCAGCGCCCTGGGCCAGGGTGGGGTAAGCTCCTACAATGAGCAGTTCTTC
CATSALGQGGVSSYNEQFF
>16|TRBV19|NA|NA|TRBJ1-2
TGTGCCAGTAGTACGGACAGCCTACCGATTAACTATGGCTACACCTTC
CASSTDSLPINYGYTF
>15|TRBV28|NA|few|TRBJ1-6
TGTGCCAGCAGTTTACGGGATAACTATAATTCACCCCTCCACTTT
CASSLRDNYNSPLHF
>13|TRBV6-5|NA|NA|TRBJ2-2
TGTGCCAGCAGTCCCTCGGCGGCCGGGGAGCTGTTTTTT
CASSPSAAGELFF
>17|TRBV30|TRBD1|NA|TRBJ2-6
TGTGCCTGGAGTGTGGGACAGGCCTATGGGGGGGCCAACGTCCTGACTTTC
CAWSVGQAYGGANVLTF
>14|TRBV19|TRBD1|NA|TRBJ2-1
TGTGCCAGTAGTAGAGGGGGCTTGTACAATGAGCAGTTCTTC
CASSRGGLYNEQFF
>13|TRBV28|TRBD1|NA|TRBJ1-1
TGTGCCAGCTGCCGGGACAGGGGTACTGAAGCTTTCTTT
CASCRDRGTEAFF
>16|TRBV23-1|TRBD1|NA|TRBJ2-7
TGCGCCAGCAGTCAATTACAGGGGGTAGTGGTCTACGAGCAGTACTTC
CASSQLQGVVVYEQYF
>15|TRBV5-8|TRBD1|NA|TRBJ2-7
TGTGCCAGCAGCTATCAGGGACAGCTGTCCTACGAGCAGTACTTC
CASSYQGQLSYEQYF
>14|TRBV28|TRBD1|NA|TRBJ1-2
TGTGCCAGCAAACCACAGGGGGAGGGCTATGGCTACACCTTC
CASKPQGEGYGYTF
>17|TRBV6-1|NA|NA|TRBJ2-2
TGTGCCAGCAGTGAAGCGTACGGGGTCGGGGACACCGGGGAGCTGTTTTTT
CASSEAYGVGDTGELFF
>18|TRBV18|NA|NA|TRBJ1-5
TGTGCCAGCTCACCCATCTGGGGCGGGGGCGTTAGCAATCAGCCCCAGCATTTT
CASSPIWGGGVSNQPQHF
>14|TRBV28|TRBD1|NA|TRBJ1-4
TGTGCCAGCAGACGACAGGGTCCTTGGGAAAAACTGTTTTTT
CASRRQGPWEKLFF
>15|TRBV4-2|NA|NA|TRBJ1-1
TGTGCCAGCAGCCCCCCCGGGACACCCTACACTGAAGCTTTCTTT
CASSPPGTPYTEAFF
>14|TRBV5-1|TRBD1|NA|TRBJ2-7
TGCGCCAGCAGCTTAACCGGGACAGGGGGCGAGCAGTACTTC
CASSLTGTGGEQYF
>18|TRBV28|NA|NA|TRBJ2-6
TGTGCCAGCAGTACCCATCAGGGGTCGTATACTGGGGCCAACGTCCTGACTTTC
CASSTHQGSYTGANVLTF
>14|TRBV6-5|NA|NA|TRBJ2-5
TGTGCCAGCAGTCCTGGGGCAGTTCAAGAGACCCAGTACTTC
CASSPGAVQETQYF
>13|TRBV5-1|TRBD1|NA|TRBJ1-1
TGCGCCAGCTCCAAGACAGGGGAAACTGAAGCTTTCTTT
CASSKTGETEAFF
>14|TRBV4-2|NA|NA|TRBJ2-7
TGTGCCAGCAGCCAAGAGGTGCAGATCTACGAGCAGTACTTC
CASSQEVQIYEQYF
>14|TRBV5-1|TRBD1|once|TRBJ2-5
TGCGCCAGCAGCCTCGGACAGGGTATGGAGACCCAGTACTTC
CASSLGQGMETQYF
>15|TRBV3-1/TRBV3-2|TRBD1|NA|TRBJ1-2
TGTGCCAGCAGCCCGCGGACAGGAATGAACTATGGCTACACCTTC
CASSPRTGMNYGYTF
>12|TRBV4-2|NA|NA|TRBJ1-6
TGTGCCAGCAGCCCGACACAAGCACCCCTCCACTTT
CASSPTQAPLHF
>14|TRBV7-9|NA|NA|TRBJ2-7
TGTGCCAGCAGCTTAGTTCACGGTACCTACGAGCAGTACTTC
CASSLVHGTYEQYF
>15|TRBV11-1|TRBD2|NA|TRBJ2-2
TGTGCCAGCAGCTTGAAGCGGGGGGTGTCCGGGGAGCTGTTTTTT
CASSLKRGVSGELFF
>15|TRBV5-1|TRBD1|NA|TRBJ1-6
TGCGCCAGCAGCTTGGAAGGACAGGCGGGGTCACCCCTCCACTTT
CASSLEGQAGSPLHF
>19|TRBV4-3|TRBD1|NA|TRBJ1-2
TGCGCCAGCAGCCAAGGCACGGGACAGGGGTTGCCCTTGTACTATGGCTACACCTTC
CASSQGTGQGLPLYYGYTF
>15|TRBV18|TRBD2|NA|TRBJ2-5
TGTGCCAGCCACCAACCGGGACTAGGGAGGAAGACCCAGTACTTC
CASHQPGLGRKTQYF
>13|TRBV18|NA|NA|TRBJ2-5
TGTGCCAGCTCACCACCCAACCAAGAGACCCAGTACTTC
CASSPPNQETQYF
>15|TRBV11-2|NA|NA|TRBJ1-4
TGTGCCAGCAGCGACTCCACTGCAACTAATGAAAAACTGTTTTTT
CASSDSTATNEKLFF
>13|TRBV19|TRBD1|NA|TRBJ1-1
TGTGCCAGTAGTGAGGCAGGGGGCACTGAAGCTTTCTTT
CASSEAGGTEAFF
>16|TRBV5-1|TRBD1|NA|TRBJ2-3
TGCGCCAGCAGCCAACGTACAGGGGGATTCACAGATACGCAGTATTTT
CASSQRTGGFTDTQYF
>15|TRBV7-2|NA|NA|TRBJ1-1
TGTGCCAGCAGCTTAACGTTGAACAGTCCGACTGAAGCTTTCTTT
CASSLTLNSPTEAFF
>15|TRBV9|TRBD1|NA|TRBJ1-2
TGTGCCAGCAGCGTAGCCCCGACAGGGAACTATGGCTACACCTTC
CASSVAPTGNYGYTF
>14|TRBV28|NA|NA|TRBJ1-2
TGTGCCAGCAGTCGTTCGAGGCCGCTTAATGGCTACACCTTC
CASSRSRPLNGYTF
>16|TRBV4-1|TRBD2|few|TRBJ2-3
TGCGCCAGCAGCCAAGATACGGCGGGGGGGCGGGATACGCAGTATTTT
CASSQDTAGGRDTQYF
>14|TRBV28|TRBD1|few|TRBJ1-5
TGTGCCAGCAGAAGACAGGGGGACAATCAGCCCCAGCATTTT
CASRRQGDNQPQHF
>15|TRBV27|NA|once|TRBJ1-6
TGTGCCAGCAGTTTCCGGGGGGCCTATAATTCACCCCTCCACTTT
CASSFRGAYNSPLHF
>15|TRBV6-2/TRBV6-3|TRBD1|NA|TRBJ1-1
TGTGCCAGCAGTTACTCGCGGACAGGGGTAACTGAAGCTTTCTTT
CASSYSRTGVTEAFF
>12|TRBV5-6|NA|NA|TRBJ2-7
TGTGCCAGCAGCAAACAGGGTTACGAGCAGTACTTC
CASSKQGYEQYF
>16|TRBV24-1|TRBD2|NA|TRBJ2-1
TGTGCCACCAGTGATTCTAGCGGGGGGGCGAACAATGAGCAGTTCTTC
CATSDSSGGANNEQFF
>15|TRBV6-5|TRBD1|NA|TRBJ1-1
TGTGCCAGCAGCTTAGAGGGGGCCCAGGGCACTGAAGCTTTCTTT
CASSLEGAQGTEAFF
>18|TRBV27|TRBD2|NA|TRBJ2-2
TGTGCCAGCAGCCGTCGAGCGGGGCTCATCGCGAACACCGGGGAGCTGTTTTTT
CASSRRAGLIANTGELFF
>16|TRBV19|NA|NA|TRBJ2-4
TGTGCCAGTAGTACTGAGGGATCCGTAGCCAAAAACATTCAGTACTTC
CASSTEGSVAKNIQYF
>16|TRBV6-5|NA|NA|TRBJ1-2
TGTGCCAGCAGTTACTCTTACAGGGCTTCTAACTATGGCTACACCTTC
CASSYSYRASNYGYTF
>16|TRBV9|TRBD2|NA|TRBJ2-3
TGTGCCAGCAGCGTACAAGAGCGGGGGGGCCCAGATACGCAGTATTTT
CASSVQERGGPDTQYF
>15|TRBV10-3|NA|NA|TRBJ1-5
TGTGCCATCGGTATAGACGGCGGGGGCAATCAGCCCCAGCATTTT
CAIGIDGGGNQPQHF
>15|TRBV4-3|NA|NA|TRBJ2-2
TGCGCCAGCAGCCGGGGCCAGGGGGGCACCGGGGAGCTGTTTTTT
CASSRGQGGTGELFF
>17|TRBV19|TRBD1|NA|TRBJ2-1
TGTGCCAGTAGTGGGAGACCCGACAGGGGAGAGTACAATGAGCAGTTCTTC
CASSGRPDRGEYNEQFF